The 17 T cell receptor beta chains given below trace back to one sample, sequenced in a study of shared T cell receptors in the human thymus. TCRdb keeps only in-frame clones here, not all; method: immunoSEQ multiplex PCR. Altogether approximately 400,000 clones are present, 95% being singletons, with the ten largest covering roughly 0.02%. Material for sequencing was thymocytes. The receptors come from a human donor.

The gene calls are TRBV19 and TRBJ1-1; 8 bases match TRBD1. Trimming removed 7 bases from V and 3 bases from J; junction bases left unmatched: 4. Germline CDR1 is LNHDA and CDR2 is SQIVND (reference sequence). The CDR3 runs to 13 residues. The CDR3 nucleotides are TGTGCCAGTACTAAACAGGGGGACACTGAAGCTTTCTTT. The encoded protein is CASTKQGDTEAFF.

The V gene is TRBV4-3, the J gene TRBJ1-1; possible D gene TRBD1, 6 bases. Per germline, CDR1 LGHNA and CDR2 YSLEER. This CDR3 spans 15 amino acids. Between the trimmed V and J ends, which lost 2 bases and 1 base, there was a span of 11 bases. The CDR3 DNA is TGCGCCAGCAGCCAATCGGACAGAAAGAACACTGAAGCTTTCTTT. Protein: CASSQSDRKNTEAFF.

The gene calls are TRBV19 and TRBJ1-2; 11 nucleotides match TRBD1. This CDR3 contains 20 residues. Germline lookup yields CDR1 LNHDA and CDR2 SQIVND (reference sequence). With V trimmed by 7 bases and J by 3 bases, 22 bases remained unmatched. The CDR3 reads CASNPSPPPGQGVGDYGYTF. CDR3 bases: TGTGCCAGTAACCCCAGCCCCCCACCGGGACAGGGGGTTGGGGACTATGGCTACACCTTC.

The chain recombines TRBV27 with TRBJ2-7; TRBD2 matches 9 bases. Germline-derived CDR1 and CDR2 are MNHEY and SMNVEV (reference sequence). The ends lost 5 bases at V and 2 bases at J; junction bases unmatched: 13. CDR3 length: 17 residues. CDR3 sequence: CASSQSSSGKTAYEQYF. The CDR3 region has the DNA TGTGCCAGCAGTCAATCTTCTAGCGGGAAAACAGCCTACGAGCAGTACTTC.

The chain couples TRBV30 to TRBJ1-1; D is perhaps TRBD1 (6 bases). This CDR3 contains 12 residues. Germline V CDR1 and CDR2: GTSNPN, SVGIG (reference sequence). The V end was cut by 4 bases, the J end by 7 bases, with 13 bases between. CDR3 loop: CAWTSRGGEAFF. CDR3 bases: TGTGCCTGGACCTCAAGGGGGGGTGAAGCTTTCTTT.

CDR3 residues: CASRPGLAGVNGNEQFF. CDR3 coding DNA: TGTGCCAGCAGACCCGGACTAGCGGGAGTTAATGGCAATGAGCAGTTCTTC. This chain links TRBV2 with TRBJ2-1; 13 bases line up with TRBD2. The CDR3 has 17 amino acids. The V gene's germline CDR1 is SNHLY and CDR2 FYNNEI. V shed 6 bases, J shed 6 bases, and the junction held 11 bases outside the gene matches.

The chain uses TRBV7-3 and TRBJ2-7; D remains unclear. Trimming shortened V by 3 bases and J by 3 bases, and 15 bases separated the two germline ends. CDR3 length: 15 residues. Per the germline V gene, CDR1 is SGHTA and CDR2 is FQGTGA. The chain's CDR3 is CASSLSGLGDYEQYF. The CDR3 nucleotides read TGTGCCAGCAGCTTGTCTGGGCTAGGAGACTACGAGCAGTACTTC.

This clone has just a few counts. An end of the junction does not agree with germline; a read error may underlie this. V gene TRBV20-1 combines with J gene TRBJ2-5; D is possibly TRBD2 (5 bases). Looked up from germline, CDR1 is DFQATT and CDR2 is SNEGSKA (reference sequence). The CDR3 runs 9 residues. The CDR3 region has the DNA TGCAGTGCTAAGCGGTCAACGCACTTC. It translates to CSAKRSTHF.

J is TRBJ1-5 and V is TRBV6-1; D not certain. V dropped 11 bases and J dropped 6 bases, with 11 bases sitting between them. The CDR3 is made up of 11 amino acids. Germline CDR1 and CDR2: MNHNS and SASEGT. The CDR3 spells CARQSCQPQHF. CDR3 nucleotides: TGTGCCCGCCAGAGTTGTCAGCCCCAGCATTTT.

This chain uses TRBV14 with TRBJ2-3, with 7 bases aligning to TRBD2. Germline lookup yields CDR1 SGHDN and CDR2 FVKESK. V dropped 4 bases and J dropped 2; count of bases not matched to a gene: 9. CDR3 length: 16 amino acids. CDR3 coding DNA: TGTGCCAGCAGCCCGGAGCGGGGAAGACTCACAGATACGCAGTATTTT. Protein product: CASSPERGRLTDTQYF. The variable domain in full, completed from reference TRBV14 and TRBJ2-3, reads EAGVTQFPSHSVIEKGQTVTLRCDPISGHDNLYWYRRVMGKEIKFLLHFVKESKQDESGMPNNRFLAERTGGTYSTLKVQPAELEDSGVYFCASSPERGRLTDTQYFGPGTRLTVL.

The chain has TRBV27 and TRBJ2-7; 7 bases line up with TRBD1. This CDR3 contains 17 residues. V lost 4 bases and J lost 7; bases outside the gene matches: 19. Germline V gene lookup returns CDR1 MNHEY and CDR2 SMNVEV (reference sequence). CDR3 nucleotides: TGTGCCAGCAGTTCCCCCCCCGGGGACAGTGGGAAGGTGGAGCAGTACTTC. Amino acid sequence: CASSSPPGDSGKVEQYF.

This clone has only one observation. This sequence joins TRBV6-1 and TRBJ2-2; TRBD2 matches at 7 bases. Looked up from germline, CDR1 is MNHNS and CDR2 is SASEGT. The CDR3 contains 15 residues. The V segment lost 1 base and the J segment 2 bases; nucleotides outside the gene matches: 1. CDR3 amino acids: CASSEGGGNTGELFF. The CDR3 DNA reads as TGTGCCAGCAGTGAAGGGGGGGGAAACACCGGGGAGCTGTTTTTT.

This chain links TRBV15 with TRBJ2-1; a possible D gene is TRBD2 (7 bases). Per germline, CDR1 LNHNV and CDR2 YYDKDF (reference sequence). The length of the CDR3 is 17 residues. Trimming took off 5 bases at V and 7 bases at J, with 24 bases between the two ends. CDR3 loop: CATSSLAGGPRGNEQFF. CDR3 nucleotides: TGTGCCACCAGCTCCCTCGCCGGGGGGCCGCGGGGGAATGAGCAGTTCTTC.

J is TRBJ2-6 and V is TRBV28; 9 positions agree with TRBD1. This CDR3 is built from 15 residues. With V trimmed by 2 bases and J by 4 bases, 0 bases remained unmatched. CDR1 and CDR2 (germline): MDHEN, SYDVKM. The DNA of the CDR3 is TGTGCCAGCAGTTTAACAGGGGGCGGGGCCAACGTCCTGACTTTC. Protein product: CASSLTGGGANVLTF.

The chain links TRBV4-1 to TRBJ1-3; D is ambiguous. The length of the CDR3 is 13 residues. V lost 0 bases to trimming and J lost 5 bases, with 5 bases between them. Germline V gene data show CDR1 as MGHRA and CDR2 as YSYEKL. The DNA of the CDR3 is TGCGCCAGCAGCCAAGATCGGAGAAACACCATATATTTT. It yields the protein CASSQDRRNTIYF.

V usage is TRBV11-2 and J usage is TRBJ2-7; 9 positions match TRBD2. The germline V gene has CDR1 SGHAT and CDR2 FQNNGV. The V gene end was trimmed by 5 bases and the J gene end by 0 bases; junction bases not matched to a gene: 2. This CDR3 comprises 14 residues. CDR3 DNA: TGTGCCAGCAGCGTTAGCGGGAGCTCCTACGAGCAGTACTTC. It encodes CASSVSGSSYEQYF.

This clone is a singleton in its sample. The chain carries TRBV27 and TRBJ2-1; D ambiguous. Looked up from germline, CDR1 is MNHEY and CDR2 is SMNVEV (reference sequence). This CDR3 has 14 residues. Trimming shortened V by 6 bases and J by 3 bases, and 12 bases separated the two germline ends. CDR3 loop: CASRVSTGYNEQFF. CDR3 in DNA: TGTGCCAGCAGGGTCTCTACTGGCTACAATGAGCAGTTCTTC.